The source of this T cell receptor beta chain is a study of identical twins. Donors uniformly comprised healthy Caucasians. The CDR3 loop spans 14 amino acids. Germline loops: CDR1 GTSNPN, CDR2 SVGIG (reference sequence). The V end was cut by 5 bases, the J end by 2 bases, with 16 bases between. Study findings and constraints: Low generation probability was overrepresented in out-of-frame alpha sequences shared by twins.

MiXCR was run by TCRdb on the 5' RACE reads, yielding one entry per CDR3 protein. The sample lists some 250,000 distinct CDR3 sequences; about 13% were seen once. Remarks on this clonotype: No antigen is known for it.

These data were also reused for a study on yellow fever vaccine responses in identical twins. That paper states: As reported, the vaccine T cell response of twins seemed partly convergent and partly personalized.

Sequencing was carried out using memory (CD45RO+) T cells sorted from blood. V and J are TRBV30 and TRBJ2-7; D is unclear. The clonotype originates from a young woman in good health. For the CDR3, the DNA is TGTGCCTGGCTGATTAAAGGACGGCCCTACGAGCAGTACTTC. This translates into CAWLIKGRPYEQYF.